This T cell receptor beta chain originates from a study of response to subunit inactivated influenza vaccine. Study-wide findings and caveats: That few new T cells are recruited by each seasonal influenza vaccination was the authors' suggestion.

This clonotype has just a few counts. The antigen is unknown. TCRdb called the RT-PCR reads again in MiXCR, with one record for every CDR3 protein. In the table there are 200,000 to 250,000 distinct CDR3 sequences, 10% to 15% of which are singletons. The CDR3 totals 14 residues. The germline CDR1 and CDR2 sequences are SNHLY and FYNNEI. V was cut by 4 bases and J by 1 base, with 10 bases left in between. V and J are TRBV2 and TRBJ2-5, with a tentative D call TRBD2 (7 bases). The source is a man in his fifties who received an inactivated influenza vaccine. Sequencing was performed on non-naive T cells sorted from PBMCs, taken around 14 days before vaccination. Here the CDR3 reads CASSGGGLQETQYF. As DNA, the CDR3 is TGTGCCAGCAGTGGGGGGGGGCTCCAAGAGACCCAGTACTTC.